This TCR beta chain is drawn from a study of chemoradiotherapy in HPV16-positive cancers. Study at large: Candidate HPV-specific clones and shared TCR motifs came from a couple of HPV16-positive patients. Overall study findings and caveats: For HPV16-positive patients, expanding HPV-responsive T cells associated with longer recurrence-free survival.

The data were produced by immunoSEQ multiplex PCR, yet TCRdb's version contains in-frame clones alone and is incomplete. This table holds about 24,000 clones, about 90% found once. This CDR3 has 15 amino acids. Per germline, CDR1 MRHNA and CDR2 SNTAGT. V lost 3 bases to trimming and J lost 3 bases; unmatched junction nucleotides: 6. As regards this clone: Antigen specificity is unknown.

The chain links TRBV6-4 to TRBJ2-3; 7 positions agree with TRBD1. The source of this sequence is a human donor with HPV-associated anogenital cancer. The sequencing used blood, collected from a patient who underwent chemoradiotherapy. This chain's CDR3 is CASSDGETGTDTQYF. In DNA form, the CDR3 reads TGTGCCAGCAGTGATGGAGAGACAGGGACAGATACGCAGTATTTT.